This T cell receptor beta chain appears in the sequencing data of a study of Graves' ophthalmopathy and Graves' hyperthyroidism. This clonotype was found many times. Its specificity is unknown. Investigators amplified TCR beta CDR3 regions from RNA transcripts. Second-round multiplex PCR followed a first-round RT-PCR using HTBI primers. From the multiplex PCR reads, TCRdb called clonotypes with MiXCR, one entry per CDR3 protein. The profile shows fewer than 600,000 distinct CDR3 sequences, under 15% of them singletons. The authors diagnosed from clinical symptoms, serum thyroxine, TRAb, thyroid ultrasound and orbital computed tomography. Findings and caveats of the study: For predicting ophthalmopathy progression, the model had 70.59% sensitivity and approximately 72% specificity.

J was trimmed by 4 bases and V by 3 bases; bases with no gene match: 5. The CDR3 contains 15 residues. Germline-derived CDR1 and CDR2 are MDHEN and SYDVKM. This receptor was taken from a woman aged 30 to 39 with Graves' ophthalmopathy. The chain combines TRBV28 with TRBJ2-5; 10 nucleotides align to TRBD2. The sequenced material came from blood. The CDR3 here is CASSFEREGLETQYF. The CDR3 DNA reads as TGTGCCAGCAGTTTCGAGCGGGAGGGTTTAGAGACCCAGTACTTC. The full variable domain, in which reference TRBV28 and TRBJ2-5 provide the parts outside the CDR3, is DVKVTQSSRYLVKRTGEKVFLECVQDMDHENMFWYRQDPGLGLRLIYFSYDVKMKEKGDIPEGYSVSREKKERFSLILESASTNQTSMYLCASSFEREGLETQYFGPGTRLLVL.